Here is one T cell receptor (beta chain) with its context. Its target is unknown. Sequencing used immunoSEQ multiplex PCR; TCRdb keeps in-frame clones, though not all of them. Seen here are about 680,000 clones, more than 80% observed once, and the top ten hold about 1.5%. Treatment meaning: approximately 18 received Ad26.COV2.S at low or high dose, single or two shots; roughly 5 received placebo; per-sample allocation not given. Sampling happened 63 days after the first vaccine or placebo injection. This record belongs to a study of Ad26.COV2.S vaccination and SARS-CoV-2 variants. Study-level background: Once, or twice with 56 days between doses, Ad26.COV2.S was given intramuscularly.

Study-wide results and limits: Breadth, reportedly substantial, characterized the spike-specific CD8+ and CD4+ T cell responses after vaccination. TCR breadth and depth analyses may have underestimated total T cell responses. Vaccine recipients surpassed placebo recipients in spike-specific TCR breadth.

This CDR3 has 17 residues. V was pared by 6 bases and J by 0 bases, with 9 bases of the junction left unmatched. Germline V CDR1 and CDR2: LGHNA, YNFKEQ. The source of this sequence is a person between 18 and 60 years old who received the Ad26.COV2.S COVID-19 vaccine or a placebo. The material sequenced was peripheral blood, taken in a trial of Ad26.COV2.S vaccine versus placebo. The rearrangement uses TRBV4-2 and TRBJ2-2, with TRBD2 matching 8 bases. The CDR3 is CASSPLAGGSNTGELFF. The CDR3 coding sequence is TGTGCCAGCAGTCCGTTGGCGGGAGGATCGAACACCGGGGAGCTGTTTTTT.